Sequencing of this T cell receptor (beta chain) was carried out in a study of blood T cell repertoires in COVID-19. Study background: Italy, Spain and the United States were the sources of the convalescent and acute COVID-19 samples.

Germline lookup yields CDR1 SGHAT and CDR2 FQNNGV. This CDR3 comprises 17 residues. Trimming removed 3 bases at V and 5 bases at J, with 22 bases between. TCRdb's copy holds only in-frame clones and misses some; the assay was immunoSEQ multiplex PCR. The profile shows 250,000 to 300,000 clones, 91% of them singletons. The chain recombines TRBV11-2 with TRBJ1-2; the D is unclear. The sequenced sample consisted of PBMCs or T cells enriched from blood (not recorded which). This TCR was recovered from a human donor in a cohort exposed to, infected with or recovered from COVID-19 (not recorded which). The donor label of this sample is uncertain. The CDR3 DNA reads TGTGCCAGCAGCTTCGCCTCGATTCCTCCTTCGGGGTATGGCTACACCTTC. Translating gives CASSFASIPPSGYGYTF. Filled out from reference TRBV11-2 and TRBJ1-2, the complete variable domain reads EAGVAQSPRYKIIEKRQSVAFWCNPISGHATLYWYQQILGQGPKLLIQFQNNGVVDDSQLPKDRFSAERLKGVDSTLKIQPAKLEDSAVYLCASSFASIPPSGYGYTFGSGTRLTVV.